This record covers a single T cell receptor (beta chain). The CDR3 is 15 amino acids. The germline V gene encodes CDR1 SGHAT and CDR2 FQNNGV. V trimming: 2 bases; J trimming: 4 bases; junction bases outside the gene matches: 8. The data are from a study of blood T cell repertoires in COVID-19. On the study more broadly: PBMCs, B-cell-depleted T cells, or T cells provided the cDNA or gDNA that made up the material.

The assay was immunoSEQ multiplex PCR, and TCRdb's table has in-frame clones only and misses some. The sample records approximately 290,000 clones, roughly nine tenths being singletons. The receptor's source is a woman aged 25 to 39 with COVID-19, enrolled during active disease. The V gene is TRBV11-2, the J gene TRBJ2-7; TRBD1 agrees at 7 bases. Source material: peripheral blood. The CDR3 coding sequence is TGTGCCAGCAGCTTATCAACAGGGGATTTATACGAGCAGTACTTC. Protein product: CASSLSTGDLYEQYF.